Listed here are 7 T cell receptor beta chains from one sample, sequenced in a study of T cell repertoires in cytomegalovirus infection. The antigens of these receptors remain unknown. TCRdb re-called the reads with MiXCR, one entry per CDR3 protein. The profile covers around 69,000 distinct CDR3 sequences, with about 20% appearing a single time and about 66% taken by the ten largest. The sequences come from CD8+ T cells from cultured PBMCs, collected from culture after CMV antigen stimulation. Every receptor here comes from a human donor in good health (CMV status not recorded). Some clones in this sample may be carry-over from other donors' samples.

V gene TRBV12-3 or TRBV12-4 combines with J gene TRBJ1-1; D call uncertain. Trimming took 5 bases from V and 3 from J, leaving 22 bases between them. The length of the CDR3 is 17 residues. The CDR3 coding sequence is TGTGCCAGCAGTCTGCTTTTCTCAGACTTGAAGGACACTGAAGCTTTCTTT. It yields the protein CASSLLFSDLKDTEAFF.

The J gene is TRBJ1-2, the V gene TRBV2; TRBD1 might be the D (5 bases). CDR3 length: 13 amino acids. Trimming took off 4 bases at V and 5 bases at J, with 11 bases between the two ends. Germline V gene sequence: CDR1 SNHLY, CDR2 FYNNEI. CDR3 amino acids: CASSGRESYGYTF. In DNA form, the CDR3 reads TGTGCCAGCAGTGGCAGGGAGTCATATGGCTACACCTTC.

This clonotype was found a few times. The chain links TRBV7-2 to TRBJ2-5, with D perhaps TRBD1 (5 bases). The germline gives CDR1 SGHTA, CDR2 FQGNSA. The CDR3 extends over 15 amino acids. V lost 5 bases and J 0 bases, leaving 13 bases between the germline ends. CDR3 nucleotides: TGTGCCAGCAGCCACCTGACAGCGTACCAAGAGACCCAGTACTTC. Protein: CASSHLTAYQETQYF.

The chain has TRBV6-2 or TRBV6-3 and TRBJ2-7, with D possibly being TRBD2 (5 bases). The CDR3 extends over 13 amino acids. CDR1 and CDR2 (germline): MNHEY, SVGEGT. The V end was cut by 7 bases, the J end by 3 bases, with 13 bases between. The CDR3 region has the DNA TGTGCCAGCAAGACGGGGAATCGCTACGAGCAGTACTTC. As protein: CASKTGNRYEQYF.

Written as DNA, the CDR3 is TGTGCCAGCATCGGCGGGGGTCTGAATGAGCAGTTCTTC. Its translation is CASIGGGLNEQFF. The genes are TRBV6-1 and TRBJ2-1, with 7 bases lining up with TRBD2. V shed 7 bases, J shed 7 bases, and the junction held 7 bases outside the gene matches. The CDR3 runs to 13 residues. CDR1 and CDR2 (germline): MNHNS, SASEGT.

This clonotype showed up many times. V gene TRBV28 combines with J gene TRBJ2-7; 12 nucleotides line up with TRBD1. The CDR3 is 15 amino acids. Germline V gene data show CDR1 as MDHEN and CDR2 as SYDVKM. V lost 3 bases, J lost 4 bases, and 4 bases stayed unmatched. CDR3 protein: CASSFWGQGAYEQYF. The CDR3 region has the DNA TGTGCCAGCAGTTTCTGGGGACAGGGGGCATACGAGCAGTACTTC.

The chain carries TRBV11-1 and TRBJ2-7; TRBD2 might be the D (6 bases). V gave up 5 bases and J gave up 7 bases, with 21 bases separating them. Looked up from germline, CDR1 is SGHAT and CDR2 is FQDESV (reference sequence). The CDR3 length is 15 residues. This CDR3 is CASSPRRGATVEQYF. The CDR3 DNA reads as TGTGCCAGCAGCCCCAGACGCGGGGCTACAGTGGAGCAGTACTTC.